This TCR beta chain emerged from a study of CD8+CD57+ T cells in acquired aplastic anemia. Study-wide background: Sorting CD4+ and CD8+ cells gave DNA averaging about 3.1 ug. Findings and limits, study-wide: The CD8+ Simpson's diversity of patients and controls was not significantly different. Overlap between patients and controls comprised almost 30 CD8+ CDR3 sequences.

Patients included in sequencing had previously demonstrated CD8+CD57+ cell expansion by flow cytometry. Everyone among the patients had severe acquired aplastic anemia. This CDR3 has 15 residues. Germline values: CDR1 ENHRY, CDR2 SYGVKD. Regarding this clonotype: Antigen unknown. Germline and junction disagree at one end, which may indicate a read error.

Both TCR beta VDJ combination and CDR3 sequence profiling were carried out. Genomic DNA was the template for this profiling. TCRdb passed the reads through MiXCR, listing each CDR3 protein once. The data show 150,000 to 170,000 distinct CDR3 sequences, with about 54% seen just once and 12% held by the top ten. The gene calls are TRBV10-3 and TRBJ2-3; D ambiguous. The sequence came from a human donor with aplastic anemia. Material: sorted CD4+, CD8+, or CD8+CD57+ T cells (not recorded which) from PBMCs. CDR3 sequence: CALRSDKGSTDTQYF. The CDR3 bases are TGTGCCCTCAGATCCGACAAAGGTTCGACAGATACGCAGTATTTT.